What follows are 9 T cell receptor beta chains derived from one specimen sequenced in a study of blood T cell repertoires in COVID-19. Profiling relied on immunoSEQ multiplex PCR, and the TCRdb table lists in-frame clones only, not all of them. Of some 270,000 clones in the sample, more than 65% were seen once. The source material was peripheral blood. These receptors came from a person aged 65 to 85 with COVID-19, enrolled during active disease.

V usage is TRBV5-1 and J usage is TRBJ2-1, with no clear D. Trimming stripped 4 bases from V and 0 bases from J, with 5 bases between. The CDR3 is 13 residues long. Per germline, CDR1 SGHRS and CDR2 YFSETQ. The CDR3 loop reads CASSLVSYNEQFF. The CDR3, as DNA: TGCGCCAGCAGCCTAGTCTCCTACAATGAGCAGTTCTTC.

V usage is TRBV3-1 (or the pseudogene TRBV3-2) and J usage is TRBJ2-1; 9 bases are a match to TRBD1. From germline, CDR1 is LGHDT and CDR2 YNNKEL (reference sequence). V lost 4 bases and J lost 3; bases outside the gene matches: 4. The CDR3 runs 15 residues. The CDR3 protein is CASSLDRGFYNEQFF. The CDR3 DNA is TGTGCCAGCAGCCTCGACAGGGGGTTCTACAATGAGCAGTTCTTC.

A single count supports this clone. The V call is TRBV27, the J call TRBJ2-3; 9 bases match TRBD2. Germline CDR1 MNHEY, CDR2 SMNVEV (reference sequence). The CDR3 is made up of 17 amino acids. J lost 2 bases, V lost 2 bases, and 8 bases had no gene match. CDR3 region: CASSLLRTSAYTDTQYF. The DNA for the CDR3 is TGTGCCAGCAGTTTACTAAGGACTAGCGCCTACACAGATACGCAGTATTTT.

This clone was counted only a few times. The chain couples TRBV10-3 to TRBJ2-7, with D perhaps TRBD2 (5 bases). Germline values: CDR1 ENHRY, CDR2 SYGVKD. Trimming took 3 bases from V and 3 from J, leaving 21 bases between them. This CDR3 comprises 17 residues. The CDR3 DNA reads TGTGCCATCAGTGACCCCACCGTCGTAGCGAGATACTACGAGCAGTACTTC. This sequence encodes CAISDPTVVARYYEQYF.

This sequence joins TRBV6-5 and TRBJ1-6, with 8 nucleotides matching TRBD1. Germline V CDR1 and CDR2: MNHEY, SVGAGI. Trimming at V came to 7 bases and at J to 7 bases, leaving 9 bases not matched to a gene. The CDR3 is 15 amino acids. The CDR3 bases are TGTGCCAGCACCCAGATGACAGGGGAAAATTCACCCCTCCACTTT. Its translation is CASTQMTGENSPLHF.

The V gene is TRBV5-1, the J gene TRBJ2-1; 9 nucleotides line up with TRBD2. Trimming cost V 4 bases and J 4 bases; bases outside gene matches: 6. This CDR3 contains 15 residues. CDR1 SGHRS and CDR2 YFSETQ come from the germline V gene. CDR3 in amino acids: CASSPSGIEYNEQFF. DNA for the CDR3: TGCGCCAGCAGCCCTAGCGGGATCGAATACAATGAGCAGTTCTTC. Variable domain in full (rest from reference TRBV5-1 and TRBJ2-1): KAGVTQTPRYLIKTRGQQVTLSCSPISGHRSVSWYQQTPGQGLQFLFEYFSETQRNKGNFPGRFSGRQFSNSRSEMNVSTLELGDSALYLCASSPSGIEYNEQFFGPGTRLTVL.

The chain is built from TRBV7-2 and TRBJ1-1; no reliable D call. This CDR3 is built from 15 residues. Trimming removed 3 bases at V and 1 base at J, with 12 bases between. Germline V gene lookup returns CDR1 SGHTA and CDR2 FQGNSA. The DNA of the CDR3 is TGTGCCAGCAGCTTGTTTTTGGGCTCGAACACTGAAGCTTTCTTT. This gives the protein CASSLFLGSNTEAFF.

The CDR3 protein is CASSRQDRSSYNEQFF. As DNA, the CDR3 is TGTGCCAGCAGCCGCCAGGACAGGAGCTCCTACAATGAGCAGTTCTTC. J is TRBJ2-1 and V is TRBV5-6; 7 positions match TRBD1. V dropped 4 bases and J dropped 0; count of bases not matched to a gene: 7. From germline, CDR1 is SGHDT and CDR2 YYEEEE. This CDR3 comprises 16 residues.

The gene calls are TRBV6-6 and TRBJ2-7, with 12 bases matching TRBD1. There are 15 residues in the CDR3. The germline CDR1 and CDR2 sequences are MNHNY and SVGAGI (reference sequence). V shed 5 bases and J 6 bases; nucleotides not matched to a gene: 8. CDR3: CASSSRDRGHGEQYF. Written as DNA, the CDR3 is TGTGCCAGCAGTAGCCGGGACAGGGGGCACGGCGAGCAGTACTTC.